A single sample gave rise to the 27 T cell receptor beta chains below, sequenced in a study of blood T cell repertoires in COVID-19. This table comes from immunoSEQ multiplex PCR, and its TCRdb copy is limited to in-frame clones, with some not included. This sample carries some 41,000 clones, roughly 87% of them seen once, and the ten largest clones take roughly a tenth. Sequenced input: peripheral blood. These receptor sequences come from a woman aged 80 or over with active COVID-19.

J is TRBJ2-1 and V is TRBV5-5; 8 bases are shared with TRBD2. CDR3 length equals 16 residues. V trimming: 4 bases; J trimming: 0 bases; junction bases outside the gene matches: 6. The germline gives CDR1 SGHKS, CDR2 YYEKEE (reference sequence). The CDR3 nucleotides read TGTGCCAGCAGCCGGGAGGGAGAGCTCTCCTACAATGAGCAGTTCTTC. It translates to CASSREGELSYNEQFF. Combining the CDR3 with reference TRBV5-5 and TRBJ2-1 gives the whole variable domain DAGVTQSPTHLIKTRGQQVTLRCSPISGHKSVSWYQQVLGQGPQFIFQYYEKEERGRGNFPDRFSARQFPNYSSELNVNALLLGDSALYLCASSREGELSYNEQFFGPGTRLTVL.

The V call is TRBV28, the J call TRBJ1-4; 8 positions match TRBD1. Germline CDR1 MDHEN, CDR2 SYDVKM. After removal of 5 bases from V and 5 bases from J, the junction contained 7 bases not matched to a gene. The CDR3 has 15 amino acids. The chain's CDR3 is CASSPGGQENEKLFF. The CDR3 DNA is TGTGCCAGCAGTCCAGGGGGACAGGAGAATGAAAAACTGTTTTTT. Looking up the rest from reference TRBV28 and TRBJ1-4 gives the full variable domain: DVKVTQSSRYLVKRTGEKVFLECVQDMDHENMFWYRQDPGLGLRLIYFSYDVKMKEKGDIPEGYSVSREKKERFSLILESASTNQTSMYLCASSPGGQENEKLFFGSGTQLSVL.

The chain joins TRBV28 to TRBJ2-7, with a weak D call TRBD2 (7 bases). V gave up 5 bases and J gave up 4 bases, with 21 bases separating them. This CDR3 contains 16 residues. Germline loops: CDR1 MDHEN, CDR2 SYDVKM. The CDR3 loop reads CASSPPLGGGAYEQYF. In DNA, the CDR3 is TGTGCCAGCAGTCCCCCCCTTGGTGGGGGGGCTTACGAGCAGTACTTC. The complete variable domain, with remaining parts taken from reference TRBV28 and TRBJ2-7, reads DVKVTQSSRYLVKRTGEKVFLECVQDMDHENMFWYRQDPGLGLRLIYFSYDVKMKEKGDIPEGYSVSREKKERFSLILESASTNQTSMYLCASSPPLGGGAYEQYFGPGTRLTVT.

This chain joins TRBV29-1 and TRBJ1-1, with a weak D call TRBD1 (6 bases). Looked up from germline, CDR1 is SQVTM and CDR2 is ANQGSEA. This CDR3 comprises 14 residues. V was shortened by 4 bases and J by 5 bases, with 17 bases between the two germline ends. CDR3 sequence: CSVGRVKGGTEAFF. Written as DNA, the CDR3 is TGCAGCGTTGGCAGGGTAAAGGGGGGGACTGAAGCTTTCTTT.

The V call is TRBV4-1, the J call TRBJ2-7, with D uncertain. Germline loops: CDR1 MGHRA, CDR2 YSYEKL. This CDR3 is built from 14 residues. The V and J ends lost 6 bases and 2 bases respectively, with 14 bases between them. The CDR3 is CASSPGTTTYEQYF. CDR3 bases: TGCGCCAGCAGTCCCGGCACTACCACCTACGAGCAGTACTTC.

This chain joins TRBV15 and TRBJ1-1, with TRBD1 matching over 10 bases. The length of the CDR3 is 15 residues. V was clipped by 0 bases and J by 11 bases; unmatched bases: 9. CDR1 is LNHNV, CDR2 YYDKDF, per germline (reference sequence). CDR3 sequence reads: CATSREGGRTGGAFF. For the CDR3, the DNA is TGTGCCACCAGCAGAGAGGGTGGAAGGACAGGGGGTGCTTTCTTT.

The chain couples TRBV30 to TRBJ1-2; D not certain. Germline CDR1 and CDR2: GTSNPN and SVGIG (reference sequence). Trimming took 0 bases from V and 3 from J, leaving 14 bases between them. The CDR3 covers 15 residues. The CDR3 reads CAWSVIGSRHYGYTF. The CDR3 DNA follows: TGTGCCTGGAGTGTTATCGGGAGTCGGCACTATGGCTACACCTTC.

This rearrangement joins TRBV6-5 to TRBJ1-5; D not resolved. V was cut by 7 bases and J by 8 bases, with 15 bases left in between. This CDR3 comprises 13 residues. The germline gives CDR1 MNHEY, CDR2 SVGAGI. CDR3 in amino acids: CASTVDGIKPQHF. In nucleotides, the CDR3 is TGTGCCAGCACCGTGGACGGGATAAAGCCCCAGCATTTT.

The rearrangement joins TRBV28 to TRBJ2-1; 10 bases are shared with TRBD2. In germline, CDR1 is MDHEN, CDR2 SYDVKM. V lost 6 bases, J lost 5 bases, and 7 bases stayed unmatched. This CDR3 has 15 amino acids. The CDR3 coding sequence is TGTGCCAGCAGGTTCTCACTAGCGGGGAACAATGAGCAGTTCTTC. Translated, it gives CASRFSLAGNNEQFF.

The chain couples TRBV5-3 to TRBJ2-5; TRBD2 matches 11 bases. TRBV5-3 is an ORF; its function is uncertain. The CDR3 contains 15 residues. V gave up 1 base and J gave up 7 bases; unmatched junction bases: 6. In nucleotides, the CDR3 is TGTGCCAGAAGCTTGACTAGCGGGGGACTTGTGACCCAGTACTTC. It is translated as CARSLTSGGLVTQYF.

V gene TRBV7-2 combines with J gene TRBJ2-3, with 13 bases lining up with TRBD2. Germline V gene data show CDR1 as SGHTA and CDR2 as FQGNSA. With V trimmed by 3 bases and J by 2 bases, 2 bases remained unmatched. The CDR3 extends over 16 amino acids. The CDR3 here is CASSFGLAGDTDTQYF. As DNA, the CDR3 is TGTGCCAGCAGCTTTGGACTAGCGGGGGACACAGATACGCAGTATTTT.

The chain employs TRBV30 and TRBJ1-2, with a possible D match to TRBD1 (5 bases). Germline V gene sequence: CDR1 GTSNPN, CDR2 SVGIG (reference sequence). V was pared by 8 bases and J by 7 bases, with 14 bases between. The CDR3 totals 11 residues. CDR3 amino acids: CARRWGGGYTF. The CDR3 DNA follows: TGTGCCCGCAGGTGGGGGGGTGGCTACACCTTC.

CDR3 residues: CASSADRSPGGELFF. The CDR3 DNA reads as TGTGCCAGCTCAGCGGACAGGTCCCCCGGCGGGGAGCTGTTTTTT. The chain uses TRBV18 and TRBJ2-2; TRBD1 agrees at 7 bases. The CDR3 consists of 15 residues. V shed 5 bases, J shed 7 bases, and the junction held 10 bases outside the gene matches. Per germline, CDR1 KGHSH and CDR2 LQKENI. Complete variable domain (other parts from reference TRBV18 and TRBJ2-2): NAGVMQNPRHLVRRRGQEARLRCSPMKGHSHVYWYRQLPEEGLKFMVYLQKENIIDESGMPKERFSAEFPKEGPSILRIQQVVRGDSAAYFCASSADRSPGGELFFGEGSRLTVL.

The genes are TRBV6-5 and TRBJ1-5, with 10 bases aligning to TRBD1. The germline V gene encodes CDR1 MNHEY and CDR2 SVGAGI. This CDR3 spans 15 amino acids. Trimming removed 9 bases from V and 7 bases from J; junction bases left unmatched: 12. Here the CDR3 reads CASAAEDRGWQPQHF. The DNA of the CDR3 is TGTGCCAGTGCCGCAGAGGACAGGGGGTGGCAGCCCCAGCATTTT.

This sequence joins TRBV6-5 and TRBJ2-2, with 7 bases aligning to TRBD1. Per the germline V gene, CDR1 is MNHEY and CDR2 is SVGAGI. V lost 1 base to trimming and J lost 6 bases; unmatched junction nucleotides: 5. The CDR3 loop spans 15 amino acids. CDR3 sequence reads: CASSYYTGAAGELFF. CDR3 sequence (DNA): TGTGCCAGCAGTTACTACACAGGGGCGGCCGGGGAGCTGTTTTTT.

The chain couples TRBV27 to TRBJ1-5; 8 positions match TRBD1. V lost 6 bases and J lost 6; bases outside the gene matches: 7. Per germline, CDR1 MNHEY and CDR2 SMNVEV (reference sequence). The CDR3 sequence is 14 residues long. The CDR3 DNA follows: TGTGCCAGCAGCAAGCAGGGGGCTGGTCAGCCCCAGCATTTT. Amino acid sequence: CASSKQGAGQPQHF.

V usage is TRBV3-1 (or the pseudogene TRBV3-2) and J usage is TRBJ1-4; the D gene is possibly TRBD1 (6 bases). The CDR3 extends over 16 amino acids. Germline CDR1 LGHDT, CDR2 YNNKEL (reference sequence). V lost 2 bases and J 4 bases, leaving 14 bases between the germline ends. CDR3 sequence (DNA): TGTGCCAGCAGCCAACTGACAGGAGGTGTTAATGAAAAACTGTTTTTT. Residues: CASSQLTGGVNEKLFF.

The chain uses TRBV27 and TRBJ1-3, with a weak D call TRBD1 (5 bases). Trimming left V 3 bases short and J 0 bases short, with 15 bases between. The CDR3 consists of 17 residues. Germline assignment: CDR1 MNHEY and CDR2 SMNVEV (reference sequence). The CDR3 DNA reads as TGTGCCAGCAGTTTGAGCAGGGCTCCCAACTCTGGAAACACCATATATTTT. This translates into CASSLSRAPNSGNTIYF.

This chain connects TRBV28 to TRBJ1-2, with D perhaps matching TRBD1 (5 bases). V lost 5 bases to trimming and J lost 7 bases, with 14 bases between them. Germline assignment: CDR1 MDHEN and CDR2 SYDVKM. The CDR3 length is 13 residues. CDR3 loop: CASSLREVGGYTF. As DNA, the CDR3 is TGTGCCAGCAGTCTCAGGGAAGTGGGTGGCTACACCTTC.

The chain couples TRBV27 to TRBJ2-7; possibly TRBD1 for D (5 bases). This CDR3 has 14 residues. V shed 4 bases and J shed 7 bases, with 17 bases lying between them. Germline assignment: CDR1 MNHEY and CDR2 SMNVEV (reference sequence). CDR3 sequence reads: CASSSGMRRGEQYF. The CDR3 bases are TGTGCCAGCAGTTCAGGGATGCGAAGGGGAGAGCAGTACTTC.

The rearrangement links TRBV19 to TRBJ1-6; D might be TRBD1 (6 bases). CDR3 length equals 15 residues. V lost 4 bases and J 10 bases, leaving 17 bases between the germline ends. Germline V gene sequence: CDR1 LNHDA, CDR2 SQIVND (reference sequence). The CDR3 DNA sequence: TGTGCCAGTAGTACCTCACGACAGGTACAATCACCCCTCCACTTT. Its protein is CASSTSRQVQSPLHF.

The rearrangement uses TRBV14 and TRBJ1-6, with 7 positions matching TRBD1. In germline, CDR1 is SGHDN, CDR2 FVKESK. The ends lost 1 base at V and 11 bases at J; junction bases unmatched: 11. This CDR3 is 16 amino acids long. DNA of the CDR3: TGTGCCAGCAGCCAAGGACAGGGACGCCCTTTTGCACCCCTCCACTTT. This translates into CASSQGQGRPFAPLHF.

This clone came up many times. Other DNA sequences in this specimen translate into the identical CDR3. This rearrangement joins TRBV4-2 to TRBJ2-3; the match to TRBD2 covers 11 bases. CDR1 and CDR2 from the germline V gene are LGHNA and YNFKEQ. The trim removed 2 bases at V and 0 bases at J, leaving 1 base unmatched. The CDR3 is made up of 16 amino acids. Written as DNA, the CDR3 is TGTGCCAGCAGCCAACGACTAGCGGGGAGCACAGATACGCAGTATTTT. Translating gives CASSQRLAGSTDTQYF.

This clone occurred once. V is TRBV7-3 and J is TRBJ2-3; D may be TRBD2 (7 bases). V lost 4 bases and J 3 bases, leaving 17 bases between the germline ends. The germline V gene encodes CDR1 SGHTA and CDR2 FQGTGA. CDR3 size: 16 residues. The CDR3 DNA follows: TGTGCCAGCAGCTCCGTGGGGGGGCCAATTACAGATACGCAGTATTTT. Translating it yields CASSSVGGPITDTQYF.

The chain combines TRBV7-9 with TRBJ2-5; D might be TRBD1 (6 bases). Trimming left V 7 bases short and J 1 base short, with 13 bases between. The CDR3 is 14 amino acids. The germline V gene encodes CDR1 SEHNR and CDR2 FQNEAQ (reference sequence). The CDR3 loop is CASKKTGSQETQYF. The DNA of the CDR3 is TGTGCCAGCAAAAAAACAGGGTCCCAAGAGACCCAGTACTTC.

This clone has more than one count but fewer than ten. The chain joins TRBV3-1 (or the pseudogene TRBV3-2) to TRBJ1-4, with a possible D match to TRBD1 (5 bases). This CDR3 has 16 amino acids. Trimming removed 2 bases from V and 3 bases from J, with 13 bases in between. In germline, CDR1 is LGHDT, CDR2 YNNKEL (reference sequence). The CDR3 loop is CASSQRGAGPNEKLFF. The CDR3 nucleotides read TGTGCCAGCAGCCAACGCGGGGCAGGGCCTAATGAAAAACTGTTTTTT.

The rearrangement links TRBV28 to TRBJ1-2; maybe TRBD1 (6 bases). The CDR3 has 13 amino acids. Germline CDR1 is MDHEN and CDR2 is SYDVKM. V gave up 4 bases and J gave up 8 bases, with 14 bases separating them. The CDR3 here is CASSSFEGGGYTF. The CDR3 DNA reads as TGTGCCAGCAGTTCTTTTGAGGGGGGGGGCTACACCTTC.